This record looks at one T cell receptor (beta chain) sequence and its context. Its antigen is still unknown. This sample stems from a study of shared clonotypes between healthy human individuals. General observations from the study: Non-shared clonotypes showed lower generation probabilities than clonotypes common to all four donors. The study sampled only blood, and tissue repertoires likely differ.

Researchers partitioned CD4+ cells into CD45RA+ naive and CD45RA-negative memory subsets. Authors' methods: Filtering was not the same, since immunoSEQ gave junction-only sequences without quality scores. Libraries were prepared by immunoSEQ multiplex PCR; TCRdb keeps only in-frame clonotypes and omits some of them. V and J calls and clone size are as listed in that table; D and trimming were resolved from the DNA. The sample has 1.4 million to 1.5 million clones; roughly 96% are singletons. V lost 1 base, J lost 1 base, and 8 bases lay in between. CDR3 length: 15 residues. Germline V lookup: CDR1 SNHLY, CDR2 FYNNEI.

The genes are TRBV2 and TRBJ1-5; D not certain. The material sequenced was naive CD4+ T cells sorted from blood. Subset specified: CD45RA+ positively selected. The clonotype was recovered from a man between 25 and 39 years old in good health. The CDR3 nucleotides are TGTGCCAGCAGTGAAGGCGGGCGAAGCAATCAGCCCCAGCATTTT. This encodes CASSEGGRSNQPQHF.